The rows below give T cell receptor beta chains drawn from one sample of a study of early T cells in non-severe SARS-CoV-2 infection. Using its own MiXCR run on the 5' RACE reads, TCRdb lists one record per CDR3 protein. The table shows approximately 71,000 distinct CDR3 sequences, with roughly 15% occurring only once. Material: whole blood. These receptors were collected from an adult who was a healthcare worker with PCR-confirmed SARS-CoV-2 infection or an uninfected control (not recorded which). The CDR3 runs from the conserved cysteine through the conserved F or W. Each record gives: CDR3 protein, clone size, V gene, J gene. Expanded clones get a size class; other rows say once, few or many, or leave the size out.

CASSYDLAGATGNEQFF,few,TRBV6-5,TRBJ2-1
CSAEGTLGMETQYF,NA,TRBV29-1,TRBJ2-5
CASSPRRGGYGANVLTF,NA,TRBV7-3,TRBJ2-6
CASSQESGLAGETQYF,many,TRBV4-1,TRBJ2-5
CSVAKDFNTEAFF,few,TRBV29-1,TRBJ1-1
CSAIGTGDSYTF,NA,TRBV20-1,TRBJ1-2
CASSPKPGLLTGELFF,NA,TRBV19,TRBJ2-2
CASRRRATYSNQPQHF,NA,TRBV6-5,TRBJ1-5
CASSAGTASYTF,NA,TRBV6-1,TRBJ1-2
CASSLDGTDQETQYF,many,TRBV11-2,TRBJ2-5
CASSPLAGVSYNEQFF,few,TRBV19,TRBJ2-1
CASSPLEGGEAF,NA,TRBV6-6,TRBJ1-2
CAWRTAFSNQPQHF,few,TRBV30,TRBJ1-5
CASSYTTGGAYNEQFF,many,TRBV3-1,TRBJ2-1
CASSPRSSGGDAFF,NA,TRBV5-6,TRBJ1-1
CASSEPAEQYF,NA,TRBV6-1,TRBJ2-7
CSADETSGEQFF,few,TRBV29-1,TRBJ2-1
CAIRQGNTEAFF,few,TRBV10-3,TRBJ1-1
CASSSGQVAYEQYF,few,TRBV5-4,TRBJ2-7
CASSSTGGAAENTIYF,many,TRBV7-3,TRBJ1-3
CSVERAGGINNEQFF,NA,TRBV29-1,TRBJ2-1
CASSLRAGSAYEQYF,few,TRBV7-2,TRBJ2-7
CASSIDPGIYNEKLFF,NA,TRBV19,TRBJ1-4
CASSERTGVLNTEAFF,many,TRBV6-1,TRBJ1-1
CSVEDQQETQYF,many,TRBV29-1,TRBJ2-5
CASSPTTGTNTEAFF,NA,TRBV19,TRBJ1-1
CASSQDRENTIYF,NA,TRBV3-1,TRBJ1-3
CASSYSEGWETQYF,few,TRBV6-6,TRBJ2-5
CASSPSTGDFGETQYF,NA,TRBV12-3/TRBV12-4,TRBJ2-5
CASSSGTAHSGNTIYF,NA,TRBV11-2,TRBJ1-3
CASSRFNSYEQYF,NA,TRBV21-1,TRBJ2-7
CATSRDRGSTIYF,NA,TRBV15,TRBJ1-3
CSARRLSGGDPSTDTQYF,many,TRBV20-1,TRBJ2-3
CASSQNMLGYTF,few,TRBV3-1,TRBJ1-2
CASDKTGTSGETQYF,many,TRBV3-1,TRBJ2-5
CATAGPTKETQYF,few,TRBV19,TRBJ2-5
CASSSARGETQYF,many,TRBV7-2,TRBJ2-5
CSVGTSGNTDTQYF,NA,TRBV20-1,TRBJ2-3
CASSFLASGQFNYGYTF,few,TRBV28,TRBJ1-2
CSVEGAETYNEQFF,few,TRBV29-1,TRBJ2-1
CAWNPGPSLTGAFF,NA,TRBV30,TRBJ1-1
CASSSGQAQVYNEQFF,NA,TRBV5-8,TRBJ2-1
CASSLLSLASSYNEQFF,many,TRBV5-6,TRBJ2-1
CASKSDGINTEAFF,NA,TRBV2,TRBJ1-1
CASSRTDNQPQHF,many,TRBV9,TRBJ1-5
CASSLDNYGYTF,many,TRBV7-2,TRBJ1-2
CASSQGTGAYEQYF,NA,TRBV3-1,TRBJ2-7
CASKGGSYNEQFF,NA,TRBV2,TRBJ2-1
CASRGQGANQETQYF,few,TRBV28,TRBJ2-5
CASSVAQGNEQFF,NA,TRBV9,TRBJ2-1
CASSAGLVKRGNTGELFF,few,TRBV9,TRBJ2-2
CASSDRGNEKLFF,NA,TRBV6-1,TRBJ1-4
CASSGGGVGNEQFF,many,TRBV12-3/TRBV12-4,TRBJ2-1
CASSADRNYEQYF,many,TRBV18,TRBJ2-7
CASSPLPGEGTDTQYF,NA,TRBV18,TRBJ2-3
CASSQDGGSGNTIYF,many,TRBV4-3,TRBJ1-3
CASSFGSGGAGEQFF,few,TRBV12-3/TRBV12-4,TRBJ2-1
CASSLRGRANTGELFF,many,TRBV11-3,TRBJ2-2
CSVDPVGVQETQYF,few,TRBV29-1,TRBJ2-5
CSVAGGEANTEAFF,NA,TRBV29-1,TRBJ1-1